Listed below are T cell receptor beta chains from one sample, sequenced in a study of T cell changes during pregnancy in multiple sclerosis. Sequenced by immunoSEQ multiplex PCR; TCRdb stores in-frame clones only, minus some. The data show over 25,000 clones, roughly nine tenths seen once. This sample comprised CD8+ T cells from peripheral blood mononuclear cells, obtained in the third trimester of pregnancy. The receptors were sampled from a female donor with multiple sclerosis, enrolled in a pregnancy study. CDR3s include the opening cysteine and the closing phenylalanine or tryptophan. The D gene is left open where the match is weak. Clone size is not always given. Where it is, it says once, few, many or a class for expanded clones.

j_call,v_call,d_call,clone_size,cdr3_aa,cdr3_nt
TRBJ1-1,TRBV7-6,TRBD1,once,CASSLVWDREWNTEAFF,TGTGCCAGCAGCTTAGTATGGGACAGGGAGTGGAACACTGAAGCTTTCTTT
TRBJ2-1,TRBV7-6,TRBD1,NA,CASSQDRVSYNEQFF,TGTGCCAGCAGCCAAGACAGGGTTAGCTACAATGAGCAGTTCTTC
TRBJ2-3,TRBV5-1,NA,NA,CASRVRRDTQYF,TGCGCCAGCAGGGTGAGGCGAGATACGCAGTATTTT
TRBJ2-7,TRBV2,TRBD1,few,CASDRQGAYEQYF,TGTGCCAGTGATCGACAGGGAGCCTACGAGCAGTACTTC
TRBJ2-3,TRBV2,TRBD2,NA,CASDTPPHLAGGPGDTQYF,TGTGCCAGCGATACACCACCCCATCTAGCGGGAGGGCCTGGAGATACGCAGTATTTT
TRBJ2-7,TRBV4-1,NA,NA,CASSPPLGRADEQYF,TGCGCCAGCAGCCCACCGCTTGGGAGAGCGGACGAGCAGTACTTC
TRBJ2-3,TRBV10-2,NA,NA,CGAPPLAWVRLPSTDTQYF,TGCGGCGCCCCGCCCCTAGCGTGGGTTAGGCTGCCTAGCACAGATACGCAGTATTTT
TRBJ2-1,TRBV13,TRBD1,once,CASSSTGTGAVNEQFF,TGTGCCAGCAGCTCGACCGGGACAGGGGCGGTCAATGAGCAGTTCTTC
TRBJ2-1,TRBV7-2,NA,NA,CASSLEWGQGNYNEQFF,TGTGCCAGCAGCTTAGAATGGGGCCAGGGGAATTACAATGAGCAGTTCTTC
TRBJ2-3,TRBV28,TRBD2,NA,CASSLGTSEVRGDTQYF,TGTGCCAGCAGTTTGGGGACTAGCGAGGTCCGGGGAGATACGCAGTATTTT
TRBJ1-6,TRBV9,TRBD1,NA,CASSATVLTGGHSPLHF,TGTGCCAGCAGCGCCACTGTCCTTACAGGGGGACATTCACCCCTCCACTTT
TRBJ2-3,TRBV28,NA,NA,CASSQGTGFHAGTQYF,TGTGCCAGCAGTCAGGGGACCGGGTTCCACGCGGGTACGCAGTATTTT
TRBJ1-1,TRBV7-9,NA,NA,CASSFLEAEAFF,TGTGCCAGCAGCTTCCTTGAGGCTGAAGCTTTCTTT
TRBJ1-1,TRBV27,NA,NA,CASSWGTGTEAFF,TGTGCCAGCAGTTGGGGTACGGGGACTGAGGCTTTCTTT
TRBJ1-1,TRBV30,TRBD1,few,CAWSYRGNTEAFF,TGTGCCTGGAGCTACAGGGGGAACACTGAAGCTTTCTTT
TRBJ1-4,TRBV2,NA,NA,CASSEVARARGEKLFF,TGTGCCAGCAGTGAAGTTGCGAGGGCGCGGGGTGAAAAACTGTTTTTT
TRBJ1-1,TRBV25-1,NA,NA,CASGTGTEAFF,TGTGCCAGCGGTACAGGCACTGAAGCTTTCTTT
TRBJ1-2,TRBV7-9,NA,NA,CASSSPDSILYGYTF,TGTGCCAGCAGCTCCCCGGACAGTATACTCTATGGCTACACCTTC
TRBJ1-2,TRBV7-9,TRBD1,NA,CASSLGTGNYGYTF,TGTGCCAGCAGCTTAGGGACAGGGAATTATGGCTACACCTTC
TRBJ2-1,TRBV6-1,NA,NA,CASSEVRGGNEQFF,TGTGCCAGCAGTGAAGTCAGGGGTGGCAATGAGCAGTTCTTC
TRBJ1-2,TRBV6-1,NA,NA,CASSEFTDYGYTF,TGTGCCAGCAGTGAATTCACTGATTATGGCTACACCTTC
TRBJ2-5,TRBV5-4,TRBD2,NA,CASSLGEYGGQETQYF,TGTGCCAGCAGCTTGGGGGAGTACGGGGGGCAAGAGACCCAGTACTTC
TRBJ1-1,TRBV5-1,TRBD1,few,CASRSDRGNTEAFF,TGCGCCAGCAGAAGTGACAGGGGGAACACTGAAGCTTTCTTT
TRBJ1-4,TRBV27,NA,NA,CASSSGGKLFF,TGTGCCAGCAGTTCGGGGGGGAAACTGTTTTTT
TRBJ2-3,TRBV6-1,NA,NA,CASSEGGLQGTDTQYF,TGTGCCAGCAGTGAAGGAGGACTCCAAGGCACAGATACGCAGTATTTT
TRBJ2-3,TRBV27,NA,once,CASSLDSSFTDTQYF,TGTGCCAGCAGTTTAGACAGTTCCTTCACAGATACGCAGTATTTT
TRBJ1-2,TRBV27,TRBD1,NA,CASTRTGGNYGYTF,TGTGCCAGCACCCGGACAGGGGGTAACTATGGCTACACCTTC
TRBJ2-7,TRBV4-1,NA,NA,CASSQETGYEQYF,TGCGCCAGCAGCCAGGAAACAGGATACGAGCAGTACTTC
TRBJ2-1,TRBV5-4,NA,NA,CASSLSGREQFF,TGTGCCAGCAGCTTGTCGGGTAGGGAGCAGTTCTTC
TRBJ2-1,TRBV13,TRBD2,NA,CAGGTSGNVQFF,TGTGCCGGGGGGACTAGCGGGAATGTTCAGTTCTTC
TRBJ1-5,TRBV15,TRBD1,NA,CATSSNRGGQPQHF,TGTGCCACCAGCAGCAACAGGGGGGGCCAGCCCCAGCATTTT
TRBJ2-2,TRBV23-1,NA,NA,CASSQSCGIEVEYTGELFF,TGCGCCAGCAGTCAATCGTGCGGGATCGAGGTTGAGTACACCGGGGAGCTGTTTTTT
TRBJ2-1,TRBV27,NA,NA,CASAPGHGEQFF,TGTGCCAGCGCACCAGGGCACGGTGAGCAGTTCTTC
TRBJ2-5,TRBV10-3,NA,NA,CAILFGRETQYF,TGTGCCATCCTCTTTGGTAGAGAGACCCAGTACTTC
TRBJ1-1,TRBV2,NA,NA,CASSKSAPGLRNTEAFF,TGTGCCAGCAGCAAATCAGCCCCGGGACTAAGGAACACTGAAGCTTTCTTT
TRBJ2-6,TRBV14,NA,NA,CASSQDQQAYGSGANVLTF,TGTGCCAGCAGCCAAGATCAACAGGCGTATGGATCTGGGGCCAACGTCCTGACTTTC
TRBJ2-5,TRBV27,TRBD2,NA,CASSSWNSGGRQETQYF,TGTGCCAGCAGTTCCTGGAATAGCGGGGGCCGACAAGAGACCCAGTACTTC
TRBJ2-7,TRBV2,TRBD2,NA,CASSSLAGEDYEQYF,TGTGCCAGCAGTTCCCTAGCGGGAGAAGACTACGAGCAGTACTTC
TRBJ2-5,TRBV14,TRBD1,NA,CASTRDRDRQETQYF,TGTGCCAGCACCCGAGACCGGGACAGGCAAGAGACCCAGTACTTC
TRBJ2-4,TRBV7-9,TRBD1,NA,CASSSTGTGAKNIQYF,TGTGCCAGCAGCTCCACCGGGACAGGGGCCAAAAACATTCAGTACTTC
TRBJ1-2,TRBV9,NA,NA,CASGGTSNYGYTF,TGTGCCAGCGGGGGGACTTCTAACTATGGCTACACCTTC